This TCR beta chain was sequenced during a study of beta chain features in type 1 diabetes listed by TCRdb under 2018. Some background on the complete study: No differences in mean age, gender distribution, total cell number or subset yield were found between patients and healthy donors. A total of under 120,000,000 sorted cells were examined across all samples, and RNA yield correlated strongly with the number of cells per subset. In the study, TCRB repertoires of sorted circulating CD4+ T cell subsets from recently diagnosed type 1 diabetes patients were compared with those of matched healthy donors. Whereas all 30 or so donors provided naive and central memory subsets, regulatory and stem cell-like memory subsets were isolated from just 8 patients and about 8 healthy donors.

A single peripheral blood draw of approximately 120 mL on average was collected from each donor into heparinised tubes. A BD FACSAria II was used to sort naive, central memory, regulatory and stem cell-like memory CD4+ T cells with a panel that included CD45RO, CCR7, CD25, CD127, CD95 and CD27. A purity above 98% was achieved for all sorted populations. PBMCs were isolated right away by Lymphoprep density gradient centrifugation and were stained directly, without culture. Samples were stained and sorted in pairs, with one healthy donor and one patient per experiment, so that batch effects were minimized. Trimming removed 0 bases from V and 5 bases from J, leaving 4 bases between the germline ends. Via the germline V gene (reference sequence), CDR1 is SEHNR and CDR2 FQNEAQ. Its CDR3 holds 12 amino acids, cysteine through phenylalanine. Just CDR3 DNA is preserved here, 36 bases in frame from base 1.

The full study reports these points: A moderate but significant shortening of TCRB CDR3 length was observed in type 1 diabetes patients in all four CD4+ subsets. Only small numbers of individuals were included in the HLA sub-analyses, which left unresolved whether HLA type had any influence on TCRB rearrangement. Because cDNA rather than genomic DNA was sequenced, highly expressing activated cells could have been over-represented, although no difference in activation and CD3 levels was found between groups. Naive, central memory and regulatory TCRB repertoires appeared to be more similar among patients than among healthy donors. Shorter templates might be favored by PCR, yet because patient and control samples were amplified and corrected together, any such skew would affect both groups equally. At VDJ recombination sites, type 1 diabetes patients had fewer insertions and more deleted nucleotides, which implies abnormalities in thymic rearrangement.

This clone was observed a handful of times. Which antigen it targets is not known. Nothing much larger sits one base from this clone, and base qualities are not available. The entire isolated RNA was reverse transcribed using the High Capacity cDNA Reverse Transcription Kit, and thus expressed TCRB transcripts were sequenced. Deep immunoSEQ sequencing was performed on naive, central memory and regulatory T cell samples, with an average of around 3.5 million total reads per sample. Sorted cells were lysed in RLT buffer and RNA was extracted with DNase-treated RNeasy Micro or Mini kits, depending on cell number. To prevent cross-contamination, every cell subset was processed on its own, while patient and healthy donor samples were processed together. The immunoSEQ multiplex PCR was used to amplify TCRB sequences from cDNA, generating 87-bp fragments that spanned the CDR3 region. Sequencing of the amplicons was performed on the Illumina HiSeq platform. In the source study's methods: Synthetic template baselines were used to correct PCR bias computationally, reads within Hamming distance 2 were collapsed, and singletons that could not be merged were discarded. Reads were aligned against IMGT to assign V, D and J genes, CDR3 length and insertions or deletions at six rearrangement sites. Clonotype counts were normalized to sorted cell number within each subset before computing true diversity and Gini coefficients with the tcR R package. Repertoire sharing was quantified using the overlap coefficient calculated on TCRB nucleotide sequences. In its TCRdb copy, this immuneACCESS table keeps in-frame sequences only and misses some clones. Where compared with another copy, unresolved V genes explain less than half of these, and the others have no known cause. The DNA was the basis for D and trimming; V, J and clone size are from that table. In this sample the table shows 120,000 to 150,000 clones, more than 10% of which occur a single time. Of the sample, roughly 1.3% is held by the ten largest clones.

The source is a man between 18 and 35 years old with type 1 diabetes. Source material: central memory CD4+ T cells from blood. The rearrangement joined TRBV7-9 to TRBJ1-1; the D gene is unclear. Read as DNA, the sequence is TGTGCCAGCAGCTTAGCCCAGACTGAAGCTTTCTTT. Translated, this gives CASSLAQTEAFF.